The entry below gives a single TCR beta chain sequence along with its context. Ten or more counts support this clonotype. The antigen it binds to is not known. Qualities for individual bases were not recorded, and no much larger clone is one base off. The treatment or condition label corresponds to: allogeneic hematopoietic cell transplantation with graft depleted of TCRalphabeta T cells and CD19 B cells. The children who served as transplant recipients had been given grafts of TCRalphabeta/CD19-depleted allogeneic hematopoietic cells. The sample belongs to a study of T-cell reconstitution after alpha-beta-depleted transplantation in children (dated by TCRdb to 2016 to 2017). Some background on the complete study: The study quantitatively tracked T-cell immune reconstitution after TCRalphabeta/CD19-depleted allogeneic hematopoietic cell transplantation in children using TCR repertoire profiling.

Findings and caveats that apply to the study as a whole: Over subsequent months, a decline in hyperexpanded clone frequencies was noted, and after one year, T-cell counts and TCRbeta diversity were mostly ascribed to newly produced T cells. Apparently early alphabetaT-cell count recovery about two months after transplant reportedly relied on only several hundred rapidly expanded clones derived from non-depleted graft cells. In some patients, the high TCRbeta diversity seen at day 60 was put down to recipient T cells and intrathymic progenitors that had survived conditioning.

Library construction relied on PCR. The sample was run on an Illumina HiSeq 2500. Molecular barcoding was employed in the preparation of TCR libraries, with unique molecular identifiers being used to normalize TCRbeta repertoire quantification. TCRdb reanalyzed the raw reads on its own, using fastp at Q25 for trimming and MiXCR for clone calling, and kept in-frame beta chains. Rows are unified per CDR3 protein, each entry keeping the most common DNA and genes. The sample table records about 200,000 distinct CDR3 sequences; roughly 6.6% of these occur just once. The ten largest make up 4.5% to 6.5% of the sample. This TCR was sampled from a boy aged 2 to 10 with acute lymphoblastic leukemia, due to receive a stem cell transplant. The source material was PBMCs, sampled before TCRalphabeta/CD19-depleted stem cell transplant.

The bases read TGTGCCAGCAGACCAACAGGGGGATATGGCTACACCTTC. Its translation reads: CASRPTGGYGYTF. This chain joins TRBV6-2 or TRBV6-3 to TRBJ1-2, with TRBD1 matching 8 junction bases. The CDR3 has 13 amino acids, counting the end cysteine and phenylalanine. Only the CDR3 DNA stays, 39 bases, in frame from base 1. CDR1 and CDR2 are read off the germline V gene as MNHEY and SVGEGT. Here V drops 6 bases and J drops 5 bases, and the junction holds 5 bases not matched to any gene.